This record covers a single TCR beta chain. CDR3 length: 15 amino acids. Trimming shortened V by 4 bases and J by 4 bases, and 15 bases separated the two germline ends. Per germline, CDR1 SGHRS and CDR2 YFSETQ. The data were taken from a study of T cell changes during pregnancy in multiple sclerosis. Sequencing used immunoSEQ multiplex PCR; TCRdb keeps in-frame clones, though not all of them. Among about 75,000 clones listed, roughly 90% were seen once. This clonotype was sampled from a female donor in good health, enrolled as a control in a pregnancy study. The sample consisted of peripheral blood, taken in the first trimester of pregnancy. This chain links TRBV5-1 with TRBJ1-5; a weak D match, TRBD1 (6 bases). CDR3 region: CASSPQGNGNQPQHF. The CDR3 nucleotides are TGCGCCAGCAGCCCACAGGGCAACGGGAATCAGCCCCAGCATTTT.